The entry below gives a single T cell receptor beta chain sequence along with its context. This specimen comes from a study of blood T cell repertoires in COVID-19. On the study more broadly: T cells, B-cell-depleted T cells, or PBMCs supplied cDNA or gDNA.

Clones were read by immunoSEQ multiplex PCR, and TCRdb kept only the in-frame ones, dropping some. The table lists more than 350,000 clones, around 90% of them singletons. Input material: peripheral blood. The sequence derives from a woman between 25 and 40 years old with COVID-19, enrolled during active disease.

The chain's CDR3 is CASSLDSYYGYTF. The DNA of the CDR3 is TGTGCCAGCAGCTTGGACAGTTACTATGGCTACACCTTC. This chain uses TRBV5-6 with TRBJ1-2; D is ambiguous. The CDR3 runs to 13 residues. V lost 0 bases, J lost 3 bases, and 6 bases lay in between. Germline assignment: CDR1 SGHDT and CDR2 YYEEEE.